Given below is one T cell receptor beta chain in context. No antigen is known for it. Sequence at one end of the junction differs from germline and may be a read error. This sample was included in a study of lymphopenia after photon versus proton radiotherapy. Regarding the study as a whole: A bigger post-nadir fall in TCR diversity correlated inversely with survival time in deceased patients. After the lymphocyte nadir, photon-treated repertoires showed oligoclonal expansion, especially of CD8+ Temra cells. Relative stability marked proton patients; photon patients lost diversity and naive cells.

CDR3 size: 12 residues. CDR1 MNHEY and CDR2 SVGAGI come from the germline V gene. Method: immunoSEQ multiplex PCR; TCRdb's copy keeps in-frame clones and lacks some. Of tens of thousands of clones in the sample, about 92% were seen once. This chain uses TRBV6-5 with TRBJ2-7; 7 nucleotides line up with TRBD2. The starting material was peripheral blood, obtained from a patient treated with photon-based radiotherapy. This TCR derives from a woman aged 40 to 50 with cholangiocarcinoma. CDR3 coding DNA: TGTGCCAGTTTGGAGGGAGGGTACGAGCAGCACTTC. It is translated as CASLEGGYEQHF.